This T cell receptor beta chain stems from a study of neoadjuvant anti-PD-1 for oral cavity cancer. Study findings and constraints: Pretreatment Treg/Th17 ratio correlated inversely with post-treatment tumor clonality.

About this clone itself: What it binds is unknown.

The method was immunoSEQ multiplex PCR; TCRdb's version includes in-frame clones alone and lacks a portion of them. This sample carries around 60,000 clones, 70% to 85% of them seen once, and the ten largest clones take roughly 2.6%. The CDR3 runs to 14 residues. Germline V gene lookup returns CDR1 SQVTM and CDR2 ANQGSEA. Trimming at V came to 5 bases and at J to 2 bases, leaving 5 bases not matched to a gene. The specimen comprised PBMCs, sampled before nivolumab (anti-PD-1) treatment. The clonotype comes from a person aged 35-80 years with oral cavity squamous cell carcinoma. The chain has TRBV29-1 and TRBJ1-5; the match to TRBD1 covers 8 bases. In DNA form, the CDR3 reads TGCAGCGTTCGTGAGACAGGGGGCAATCAGCCCCAGCATTTT. Its translation is CSVRETGGNQPQHF.